This T cell receptor (beta chain) derives from a study of CD8+ T cells in alopecia areata. Study results and caveats: Sharing of TCR sequences between patients (possibly for HLA-related reasons) was less clear than in mice.

Treatment defined: oral pan-JAK inhibitor, 5-10 mg twice daily. It was from alopecia areata patients that lesional scalp punch biopsies and peripheral blood were collected. About this clone itself: Its antigen is not identified.

Germline-derived CDR1 and CDR2 are LGHNA and YSLEER. Trimming at V came to 0 bases and at J to 2 bases, leaving 6 bases not matched to a gene. The CDR3 has 17 residues. The sequencing template was cDNA reverse transcribed from extracted RNA. Method: immunoSEQ multiplex PCR; TCRdb's copy keeps in-frame clones and lacks some. The sample carries 40,000 to 50,000 clones, roughly 65% recorded once. The sample consisted of CD8+ T cells sorted from blood, taken at week 4, from a patient treated with tofacitinib. This sequence was found in a human donor with alopecia areata. The chain links TRBV4-3 to TRBJ2-5, with TRBD2 matching 10 bases. The DNA of the CDR3 is TGCGCCAGCAGCCAAGATTGGAGTAGCGGGGGGCAAGAGACCCAGTACTTC. Translating it yields CASSQDWSSGGQETQYF.